What follows are 20 T cell receptor delta chains derived from one specimen sequenced in a study of Vδ1+ human thymocytes. Study-wide results and limits: Thymic TRG and TRD repertoires appeared highly polyclonal, with Gaussian CDR3 length distributions.

What these receptors recognize is not known. Extracted RNA was reverse transcribed into cDNA. The CDR3 regions were amplified by multiplex PCR from V-gene primers to a constant-region primer. TCRdb redid clone calling on the multiplex PCR reads using CATT. The sample has about 55,000 delta-chain clones; 15% to 20% are singletons. The sequencing input was Vdelta1+ gamma-delta thymocytes from the thymus. Subset: FACS-sorted CD3+ TCRalphabeta- TCRVdelta1+ TCRVdelta2- thymocytes. The receptors originated from a boy under two years old who had congenital heart surgery.

This clone was seen only a few times. The J gene is TRDJ1, the V gene TRDV1; D is unclear. The V and J ends lost 1 base and 0 bases respectively, with 9 bases between them. Germline CDR1 TSWWSYY, CDR2 QGS. The CDR3 has 15 amino acids. The CDR3 DNA sequence: TGTGCTCTTGGGGAACCGTTTCCGTACACCGATAAACTCATCTTT. It encodes CALGEPFPYTDKLIF.

This clone was picked up many times. The rearrangement uses TRDV2 and TRDJ1, with D hard to call. V gave up 3 bases and J gave up 7 bases, with 2 bases separating them. Germline V CDR1 and CDR2: GEAIGNYY, EKD. This CDR3 contains 9 residues. DNA of the CDR3: TGTGCCTGTGACGGTAAACTCATCTTT. It is translated as CACDGKLIF.

This clone was seen a handful of times. The rearrangement uses TRDV1 and TRDJ1, with 11 bases fitting TRDD3. V dropped 2 bases and J dropped 10; count of bases not matched to a gene: 18. CDR1 is TSWWSYY and CDR2 is QGS in the germline V gene. The CDR3 contains 18 residues. In nucleotides, the CDR3 is TGTGCTCTTGGGGAATCCCCCTTCCGACTGGGGGATAAGGGTCGACTCATCTTT. Translated: CALGESPFRLGDKGRLIF.

The V gene is TRDV1, the J gene TRDJ1, with 9 nucleotides matching TRDD3. Germline CDR1 TSWWSYY, CDR2 QGS. The CDR3 is 21 amino acids. The V and J ends lost 5 bases and 1 base, in that order; junction bases with no gene match: 23. The CDR3 loop is CALGKDIIRWGISGGTDKLIF. CDR3 DNA: TGTGCTCTTGGGAAAGATATTATTAGGTGGGGGATATCGGGGGGCACCGATAAACTCATCTTT.

This clone was counted a few times. J is TRDJ1 and V is TRDV1; perhaps TRDD3 as D (5 bases). The V and J ends lost 4 bases and 0 bases respectively, with 24 bases between them. CDR1 and CDR2 (germline): TSWWSYY, QGS. The CDR3 totals 19 residues. CDR3 DNA: TGTGCTCTTGGGGGGGGTTCTCCCGGGGGGCTTCTGTACACCGATAAACTCATCTTT. This sequence encodes CALGGGSPGGLLYTDKLIF.

This clone was seen a handful of times. V gene TRDV1 combines with J gene TRDJ1; D gene ambiguous. The germline gives CDR1 TSWWSYY, CDR2 QGS. The V and J ends lost 6 bases and 0 bases respectively, with 29 bases between them. This CDR3 is built from 20 residues. CDR3 bases: TGTGCTCTTGGCCCGTCATTCCCCCGGGCTGCGCCAGGGTACACCGATAAACTCATCTTT. Its protein product is CALGPSFPRAAPGYTDKLIF.

V usage is TRDV1 and J usage is TRDJ1, with 9 nucleotides matching TRDD3. This CDR3 has 21 amino acids. CDR1 is TSWWSYY, CDR2 QGS, per germline. V dropped 2 bases and J dropped 0; count of bases not matched to a gene: 19. The CDR3 loop is CALGEGHPPVLGDQYTDKLIF. The DNA of the CDR3 is TGTGCTCTTGGGGAAGGTCACCCTCCCGTACTGGGGGACCAGTACACCGATAAACTCATCTTT.

This clone was seen a handful of times. This chain connects TRDV1 to TRDJ1, with TRDD3 matching 11 bases. V lost 0 bases, J lost 3 bases, and 12 bases stayed unmatched. Germline CDR1 and CDR2: TSWWSYY and QGS. The length of the CDR3 is 19 residues. The CDR3 loop reads CALGELPPRWGIRPDKLIF. Here the CDR3 DNA reads TGTGCTCTTGGGGAACTTCCCCCGAGGTGGGGGATACGGCCCGATAAACTCATCTTT.

This clone was counted a few times. The chain recombines TRDV1 with TRDJ1, with no clear D. Between the trimmed V and J ends, which lost 1 base and 0 bases, there was a span of 6 bases. Germline V gene lookup returns CDR1 TSWWSYY and CDR2 QGS. The CDR3 is 14 residues long. This CDR3 is CALGEPGDTDKLIF. For the CDR3, the DNA is TGTGCTCTTGGGGAACCCGGGGACACCGATAAACTCATCTTT.

Regarding this clone: This sample includes further DNA sequences coding for the same CDR3. The chain uses TRDV1 and TRDJ1, with D possibly matching TRDD3 (5 bases). CDR1 is TSWWSYY, CDR2 QGS, per germline. V shed 4 bases and J shed 0 bases, with 21 bases lying between them. The CDR3 sequence is 18 residues long. The CDR3 loop is CALGAIRGPLRYTDKLIF. As DNA, the CDR3 is TGTGCTCTTGGGGCAATTCGGGGACCGCTTCGCTACACCGATAAACTCATCTTT.

V usage is TRDV1 and J usage is TRDJ1; TRDD3 aligns across 10 bases. Germline V lookup: CDR1 TSWWSYY, CDR2 QGS. This CDR3 region has 21 residues. Trimming took 0 bases from V and 0 from J; bases not matched to a gene: 16. CDR3 sequence: CALGELLLGDRPPCYTDKLIF. CDR3 nucleotide sequence: TGTGCTCTTGGGGAACTACTACTGGGGGATCGGCCGCCTTGTTACACCGATAAACTCATCTTT.

The rearrangement uses TRDV2 and TRDJ1; 10 bases are a match to TRDD3. The V gene end was trimmed by 0 bases and the J gene end by 2 bases; junction bases not matched to a gene: 14. The CDR3 extends over 19 amino acids. Germline-derived CDR1 and CDR2 are GEAIGNYY and EKD. This CDR3 is CACDTRVPNWGIVTDKLIF. CDR3 sequence (DNA): TGTGCCTGTGACACCCGGGTCCCTAACTGGGGGATTGTTACCGATAAACTCATCTTT.

The gene calls are TRDV1 and TRDJ1; perhaps TRDD3 as D (8 bases). CDR3 length: 20 amino acids. Germline loops: CDR1 TSWWSYY, CDR2 QGS. With 2 bases removed from V and 0 bases from J, the gap between germline ends came to 25 bases. The DNA of the CDR3 is TGTGCTCTTGGGGAATATTCCTACCGGTACTGGGGGTCGTACACCGATAAACTCATCTTT. It yields the protein CALGEYSYRYWGSYTDKLIF.

In its sample, this clone was seen a few times. The chain employs TRDV1 and TRDJ1; 10 bases agree with TRDD3. The germline V gene has CDR1 TSWWSYY and CDR2 QGS. J lost 1 base, V lost 0 bases, and 14 bases had no gene match. This CDR3 has 20 amino acids. CDR3: CALGELPLYWGIMSTDKLIF. CDR3 in DNA: TGTGCTCTTGGGGAACTTCCTCTGTACTGGGGGATTATGAGCACCGATAAACTCATCTTT.

V and J are TRDV1 and TRDJ1; D is possibly TRDD3 (6 bases). Trimming removed 4 bases from V and 5 bases from J, with 17 bases in between. The CDR3 is made up of 15 amino acids. Per the germline V gene, CDR1 is TSWWSYY and CDR2 is QGS. The CDR3 DNA reads TGTGCTCTTGGGGTCCTAAGCTGGCTGGGGGATAAACTCATCTTT. Its translation: CALGVLSWLGDKLIF.

The chain uses TRDV1 and TRDJ1, with D maybe TRDD3 (6 bases). Germline V gene lookup returns CDR1 TSWWSYY and CDR2 QGS. CDR3 length: 19 amino acids. The ends were cut back, 3 bases at V and 0 bases at J, with 23 bases in the middle. The CDR3 DNA reads as TGTGCTCTTGGGGACTCCCGCTACGGCCTGGGGCCGTACACCGATAAACTCATCTTT. This gives the protein CALGDSRYGLGPYTDKLIF.

This sequence joins TRDV1 and TRDJ1; 9 bases match TRDD3. Germline V gene data show CDR1 as TSWWSYY and CDR2 as QGS. V was clipped by 3 bases and J by 0 bases; unmatched bases: 17. CDR3 length: 20 residues. The CDR3 DNA reads TGTGCTCTTGGGGATCCCAACCCCCGGACTGGGGGACGCTACACCGATAAACTCATCTTT. Translation: CALGDPNPRTGGRYTDKLIF.

There are a few counts of this clone. This rearrangement joins TRDV1 to TRDJ1; 7 bases agree with TRDD3. Trimming took 2 bases from V and 8 from J; bases not matched to a gene: 17. CDR1 is TSWWSYY and CDR2 is QGS in the germline V gene. CDR3 length: 17 residues. The CDR3 protein is CALGEEVHLRGGCKLIF. CDR3 DNA sequence: TGTGCTCTTGGGGAAGAGGTCCACCTGAGGGGGGGATGCAAACTCATCTTT.

V usage is TRDV1 and J usage is TRDJ1; D may correspond to TRDD2 or TRDD3 (5 bases each). CDR1 and CDR2 (germline): TSWWSYY, QGS. The CDR3 loop spans 18 amino acids. V lost 4 bases, J lost 8 bases, and 29 bases lay in between. DNA for the CDR3: TGTGCTCTTGGGGGTCCTTCTACGCCGGGATTTCCTGAGGTAAAACTCATCTTT. As protein: CALGGPSTPGFPEVKLIF.

This clone was recorded a few times. This chain connects TRDV1 to TRDJ1; 11 bases are a match to TRDD3. CDR1 is TSWWSYY, CDR2 QGS, per germline. After removal of 1 base from V and 3 bases from J, the junction contained 16 bases not matched to a gene. This CDR3 is built from 20 residues. The CDR3 DNA is TGTGCTCTTGGGGAACCCGGGAGACTGGGGGATATGAGGTTTTCCGATAAACTCATCTTT. This sequence encodes CALGEPGRLGDMRFSDKLIF.